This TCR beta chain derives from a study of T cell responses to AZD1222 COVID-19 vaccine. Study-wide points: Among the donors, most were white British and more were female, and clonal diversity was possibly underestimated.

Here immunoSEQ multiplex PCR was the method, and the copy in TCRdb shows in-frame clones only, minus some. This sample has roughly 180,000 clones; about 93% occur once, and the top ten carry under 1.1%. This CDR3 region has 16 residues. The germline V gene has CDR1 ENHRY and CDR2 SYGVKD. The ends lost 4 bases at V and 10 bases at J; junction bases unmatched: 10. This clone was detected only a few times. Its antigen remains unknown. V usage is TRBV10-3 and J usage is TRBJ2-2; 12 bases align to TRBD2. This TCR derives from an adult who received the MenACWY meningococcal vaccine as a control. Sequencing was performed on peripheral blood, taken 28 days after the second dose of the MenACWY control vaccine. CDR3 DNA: TGTGCCATCAGTGTTCGTCTAGCGGGGGGGCAAGTGGAGCTGTTTTTT. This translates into CAISVRLAGGQVELFF.